These 4 T cell receptor beta chains originate from one sample sequenced in a study of graft-versus-host responses after intestinal transplantation. The protocol was immunoSEQ multiplex PCR, while the TCRdb copy is restricted to in-frame clones and leaves out a portion. The sample lists about 100,000 clones, more than 85% seen once, with around 1% in the top ten. Their specific antigens are unknown. The input for sequencing was unstimulated CD4+ T cells sorted from spleen or lymph node cells, taken before transplant. The receptor source for this set is a human donor who was the organ donor for an intestinal transplant.

The rearrangement uses TRBV10-3 and TRBJ1-1; TRBD1 might be the D (6 bases). This CDR3 has 14 residues. The V end lost 3 bases, the J end lost 3 bases, and 11 bases lay between the germline ends. The germline CDR1 and CDR2 sequences are ENHRY and SYGVKD. Here the CDR3 DNA reads TGTGCCATCAGTGACGGGGGGCGAGACACTGAAGCTTTCTTT. Translation gives CAISDGGRDTEAFF.

This chain connects TRBV5-1 to TRBJ2-2; TRBD2 matches at 10 bases. CDR1 and CDR2 from the germline V gene are SGHRS and YFSETQ. This CDR3 contains 16 residues. V gave up 3 bases and J gave up 6 bases; unmatched junction bases: 8. CDR3 in DNA: TGCGCCAGCAGCTCCAACCGAGCGGGAGGGGCCGGGGAGCTGTTTTTT. It yields the protein CASSSNRAGGAGELFF.

This clone came up many times. This rearrangement joins TRBV19 to TRBJ2-7; D remains ambiguous. Germline loops: CDR1 LNHDA, CDR2 SQIVND (reference sequence). V was trimmed by 6 bases and J by 0 bases, leaving 12 bases between them. This CDR3 region has 14 residues. CDR3 sequence reads: CASRPLHSSYEQYF. CDR3 in DNA: TGTGCCAGTAGGCCCCTTCATAGCTCCTACGAGCAGTACTTC.

The CDR3: CASSIDSANTGELFF. CDR3 nucleotide sequence: TGTGCCAGTAGTATAGACAGCGCGAACACCGGGGAGCTGTTTTTT. The V gene is TRBV19, the J gene TRBJ2-2, with no clear D. Trimming pared 0 bases from V and 0 bases from J, leaving 5 bases between. This CDR3 has 15 amino acids. Germline values: CDR1 LNHDA, CDR2 SQIVND (reference sequence). Full variable domain (missing parts from reference TRBV19 and TRBJ2-2): DGGITQSPKYLFRKEGQNVTLSCEQNLNHDAMYWYRQDPGQGLRLIYYSQIVNDFQKGDIAEGYSVSREKKESFPLTVTSAQKNPTAFYLCASSIDSANTGELFFGEGSRLTVL.